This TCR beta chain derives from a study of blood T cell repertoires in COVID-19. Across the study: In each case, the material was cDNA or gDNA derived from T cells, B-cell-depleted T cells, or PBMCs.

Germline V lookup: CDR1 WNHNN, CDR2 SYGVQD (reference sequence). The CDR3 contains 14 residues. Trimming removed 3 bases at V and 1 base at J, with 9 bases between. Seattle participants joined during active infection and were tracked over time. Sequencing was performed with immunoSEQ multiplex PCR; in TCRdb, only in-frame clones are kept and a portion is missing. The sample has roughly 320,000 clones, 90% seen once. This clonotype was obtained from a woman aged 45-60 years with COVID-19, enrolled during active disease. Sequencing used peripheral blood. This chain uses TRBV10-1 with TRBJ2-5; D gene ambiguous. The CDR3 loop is CASSDSPVQETQYF. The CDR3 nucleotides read TGCGCCAGCAGTGATTCCCCAGTCCAAGAGACCCAGTACTTC.